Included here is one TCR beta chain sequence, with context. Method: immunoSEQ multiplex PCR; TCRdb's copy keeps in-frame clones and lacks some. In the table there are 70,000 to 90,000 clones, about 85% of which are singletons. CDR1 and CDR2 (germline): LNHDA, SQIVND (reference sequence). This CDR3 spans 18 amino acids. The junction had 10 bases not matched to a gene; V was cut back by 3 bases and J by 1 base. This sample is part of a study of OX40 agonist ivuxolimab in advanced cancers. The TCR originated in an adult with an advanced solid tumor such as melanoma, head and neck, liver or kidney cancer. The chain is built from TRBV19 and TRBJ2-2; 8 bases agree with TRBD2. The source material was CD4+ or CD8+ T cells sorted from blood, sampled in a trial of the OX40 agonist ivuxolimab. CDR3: CASSIRRGSGGNTGELFF. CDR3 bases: TGTGCCAGTAGTATTCGAAGGGGAAGCGGGGGGAACACCGGGGAGCTGTTTTTT. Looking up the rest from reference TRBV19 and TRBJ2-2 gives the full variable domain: DGGITQSPKYLFRKEGQNVTLSCEQNLNHDAMYWYRQDPGQGLRLIYYSQIVNDFQKGDIAEGYSVSREKKESFPLTVTSAQKNPTAFYLCASSIRRGSGGNTGELFFGEGSRLTVL.